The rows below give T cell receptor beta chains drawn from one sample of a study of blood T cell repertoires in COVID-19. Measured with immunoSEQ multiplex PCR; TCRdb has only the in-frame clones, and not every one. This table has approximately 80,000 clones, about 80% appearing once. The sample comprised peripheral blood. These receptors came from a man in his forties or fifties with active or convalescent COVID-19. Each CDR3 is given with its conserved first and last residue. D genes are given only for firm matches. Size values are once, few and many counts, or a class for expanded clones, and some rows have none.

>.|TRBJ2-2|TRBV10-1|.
TGCGCCAGCAGTGAGGACAGCACCGGGGAGCTGTTTTTT
CASSEDSTGELFF
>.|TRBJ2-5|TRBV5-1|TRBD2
TGCGCCAGCAGCTTTGGGGCCAGCGGGGGCCACCAAGAGACCCAGTACTTC
CASSFGASGGHQETQYF
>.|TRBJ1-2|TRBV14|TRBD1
TGTGCCAGCAGCCCGGGGACAGTCCTTTATGGCTACACCTTC
CASSPGTVLYGYTF
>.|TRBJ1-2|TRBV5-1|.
TGCGCCAGCAGCTTGGACAGCACTAACTATGGCTACACCTTC
CASSLDSTNYGYTF
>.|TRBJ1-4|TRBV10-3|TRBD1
TGTGCCATCAGTGAGGAGGGACAGGGGAAAGGAAAACTGTTTTTT
CAISEEGQGKGKLFF
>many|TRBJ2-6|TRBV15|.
TGTGCCACCAGCAGAGATAGCGATTCGAGCTCTGGGGCCAACGTCCTGACTTTC
CATSRDSDSSSGANVLTF
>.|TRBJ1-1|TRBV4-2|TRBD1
TGTGCCAGCAGCCAAGTGGGACAGGGGGCGAACACTGAAGCTTTCTTT
CASSQVGQGANTEAFF
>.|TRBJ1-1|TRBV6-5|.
TGTGCCAGCAGTTCCAGTGACACTGAAGCTTTCTTT
CASSSSDTEAFF
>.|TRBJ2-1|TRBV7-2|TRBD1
TGTGCCAGCAGCGAAAGGGGGACAGGCTCCTACAATGAGCAGTTCTTC
CASSERGTGSYNEQFF
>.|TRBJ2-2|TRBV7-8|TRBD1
TGTGCCAGCAGCAGACCTGGACAGGGGGCGGGCACCGGGGAGCTGTTTTTT
CASSRPGQGAGTGELFF
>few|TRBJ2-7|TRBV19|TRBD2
TGTGCCAGCGGGCCAGCGGGGGGGCATGGCCACGAGCAGTACTTC
CASGPAGGHGHEQYF
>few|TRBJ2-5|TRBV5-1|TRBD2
TGCGCCAGCAGCTTGGGGACTAGCGGGGGGAAAGAGACCCAGTACTTC
CASSLGTSGGKETQYF
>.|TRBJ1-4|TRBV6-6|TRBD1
TGTGCCCTCCTAAATTCGGGACAGGGAGATGAAAAACTGTTTTTT
CALLNSGQGDEKLFF
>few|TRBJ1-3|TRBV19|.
TGTGCCAGTAGTCTAGGGGCCTCTGGAAACACCATATATTTT
CASSLGASGNTIYF
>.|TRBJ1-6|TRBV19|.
TGTGCCAGTAGTATATCAGACAACGATTCACCCCTCCACTTT
CASSISDNDSPLHF
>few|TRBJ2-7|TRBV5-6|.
TGTGCCAGCAGTTTCTTTGACAGGTCCACCTACGAGCAGTACTTC
CASSFFDRSTYEQYF
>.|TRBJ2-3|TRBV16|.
TGTGCCAGCACCCACGGGCAGCGGGTCCCTCGCACAGATACGCAGTATTTT
CASTHGQRVPRTDTQYF
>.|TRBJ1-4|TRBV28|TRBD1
TGTGCCAGCAGTCCCCACAGGGGCGACCGTGAAAAACTGTTTTTT
CASSPHRGDREKLFF
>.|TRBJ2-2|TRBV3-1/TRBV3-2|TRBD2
TGTGCCAGCACCCCGACTAGCGGGAACACCGGGGAGCTGTTTTTT
CASTPTSGNTGELFF
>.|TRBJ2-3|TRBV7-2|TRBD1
TGTGCCAGCAGCTCACAGGGGGCTGATACGCAGTATTTT
CASSSQGADTQYF
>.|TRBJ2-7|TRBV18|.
TGTGCCAGCTCACCGGGCGGGACCTACGAGCAGTACTTC
CASSPGGTYEQYF
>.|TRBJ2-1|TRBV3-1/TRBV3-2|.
TGTGCCAGCAGCCGAAACCGACTAGTGGAAGGACACAATGAGCAGTTCTTC
CASSRNRLVEGHNEQFF
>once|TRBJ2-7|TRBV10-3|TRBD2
TGTGCCATCAGTGAGCCGGGACTAGCGGGGGACTGGGGGCACTACGAGCAGTACTTC
CAISEPGLAGDWGHYEQYF
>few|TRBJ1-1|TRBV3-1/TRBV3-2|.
TGTGCCAGCAGCCAATTCGGGGAGGCTTTCTTT
CASSQFGEAFF
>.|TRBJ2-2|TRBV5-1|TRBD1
TGCGCCAGCCTTTCGGGACAGGGGGTTACCGGGGAGCTGTTTTTT
CASLSGQGVTGELFF
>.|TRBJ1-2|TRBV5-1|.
TGCGCCAGCAGCTTGGCTGCGAGGGAGGGCTATGGCTACACCTTC
CASSLAAREGYGYTF
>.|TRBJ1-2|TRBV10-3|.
TGTGCCATCAGTGGACATGTGGATGACTATGGCTACACCTTC
CAISGHVDDYGYTF
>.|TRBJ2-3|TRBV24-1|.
TGTGCCACCCTTGCGGCTGATAGCACAGATACGCAGTATTTT
CATLAADSTDTQYF
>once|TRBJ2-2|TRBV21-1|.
TGTGCCAGCAGCAAAGCGCTGGAGCGGCCCAGGCCCGGGGAGCTGTTTTTT
CASSKALERPRPGELFF
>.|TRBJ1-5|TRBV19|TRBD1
TGTGCCAGTAGCGCTGGACAGGCGGATCAGCCCCAGCATTTT
CASSAGQADQPQHF
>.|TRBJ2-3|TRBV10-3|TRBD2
TGTGCCATCAGCCCTAGCGGGAACACAGATACGCAGTATTTT
CAISPSGNTDTQYF
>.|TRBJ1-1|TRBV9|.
TGTGCCAGCAGCGTAGGGGGCGGAAGCACTGAAGCTTTCTTT
CASSVGGGSTEAFF
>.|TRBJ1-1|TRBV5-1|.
TGCGCCAGCAGCTTTACAGGAATGAACACTGAAGCTTTCTTT
CASSFTGMNTEAFF
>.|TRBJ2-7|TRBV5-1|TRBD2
TGCGCCAGCAGCCCGGGGGGGAACGAGCAGTACTTC
CASSPGGNEQYF
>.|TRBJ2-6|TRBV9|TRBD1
TGTGCCAGCAGCTCTCCGACCGGGACAGGGGTGGCTGGGGCCAACGTCCTGACTTTC
CASSSPTGTGVAGANVLTF
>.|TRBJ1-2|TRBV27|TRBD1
TGTGCCAGCAGTCCACTGACAGGGAAGGGGTATGGCTACACCTTC
CASSPLTGKGYGYTF
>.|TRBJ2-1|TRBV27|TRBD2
TGTGCCAGCAGTGCCGTGGGGGGGAGGGCCTACAATGAGCAGTTCTTC
CASSAVGGRAYNEQFF
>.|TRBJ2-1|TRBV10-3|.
TGTGCCATCAGTGAGTCGAGAGCGCGGGGTGAGCAGTTCTTC
CAISESRARGEQFF
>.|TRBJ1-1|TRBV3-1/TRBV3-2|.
TGTGCCAGCAGCCAAGATTGGGGGGACACTGAAGCTTTCTTT
CASSQDWGDTEAFF
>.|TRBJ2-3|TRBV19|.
TGTGCCAGTAGTTCCGGGGGTGGAACAGATACGCAGTATTTT
CASSSGGGTDTQYF
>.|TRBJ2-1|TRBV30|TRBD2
TGTGCCTGGAGTGGGACTAGCTACAATGAGCAGTTCTTC
CAWSGTSYNEQFF
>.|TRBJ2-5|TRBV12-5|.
TGTGCTAGTGCCCTGGACTGGAGACAAGAGACCCAGTACTTC
CASALDWRQETQYF
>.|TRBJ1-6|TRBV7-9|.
TGTGCCAGCAGCTCCCTGGGGAGTTCACCCCTCCACTTT
CASSSLGSSPLHF
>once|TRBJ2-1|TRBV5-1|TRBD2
TGCGCCAGCAGCGCGGGACTAGTGGAGGCCGCTGAGCAGTTCTTC
CASSAGLVEAAEQFF
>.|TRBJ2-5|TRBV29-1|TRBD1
TGCAGCGTTGAAGCTCGACAGGGAGTTTGGGAGACCCAGTACTTC
CSVEARQGVWETQYF
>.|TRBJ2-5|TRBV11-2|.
TGTGCCAGCAGCCTGATTGGCGGAAGCCTTCAAGAGACCCAGTACTTC
CASSLIGGSLQETQYF
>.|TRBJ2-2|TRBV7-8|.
TGTGCCAGCAGCTCGGACACCGGGGAGCTGTTTTTT
CASSSDTGELFF